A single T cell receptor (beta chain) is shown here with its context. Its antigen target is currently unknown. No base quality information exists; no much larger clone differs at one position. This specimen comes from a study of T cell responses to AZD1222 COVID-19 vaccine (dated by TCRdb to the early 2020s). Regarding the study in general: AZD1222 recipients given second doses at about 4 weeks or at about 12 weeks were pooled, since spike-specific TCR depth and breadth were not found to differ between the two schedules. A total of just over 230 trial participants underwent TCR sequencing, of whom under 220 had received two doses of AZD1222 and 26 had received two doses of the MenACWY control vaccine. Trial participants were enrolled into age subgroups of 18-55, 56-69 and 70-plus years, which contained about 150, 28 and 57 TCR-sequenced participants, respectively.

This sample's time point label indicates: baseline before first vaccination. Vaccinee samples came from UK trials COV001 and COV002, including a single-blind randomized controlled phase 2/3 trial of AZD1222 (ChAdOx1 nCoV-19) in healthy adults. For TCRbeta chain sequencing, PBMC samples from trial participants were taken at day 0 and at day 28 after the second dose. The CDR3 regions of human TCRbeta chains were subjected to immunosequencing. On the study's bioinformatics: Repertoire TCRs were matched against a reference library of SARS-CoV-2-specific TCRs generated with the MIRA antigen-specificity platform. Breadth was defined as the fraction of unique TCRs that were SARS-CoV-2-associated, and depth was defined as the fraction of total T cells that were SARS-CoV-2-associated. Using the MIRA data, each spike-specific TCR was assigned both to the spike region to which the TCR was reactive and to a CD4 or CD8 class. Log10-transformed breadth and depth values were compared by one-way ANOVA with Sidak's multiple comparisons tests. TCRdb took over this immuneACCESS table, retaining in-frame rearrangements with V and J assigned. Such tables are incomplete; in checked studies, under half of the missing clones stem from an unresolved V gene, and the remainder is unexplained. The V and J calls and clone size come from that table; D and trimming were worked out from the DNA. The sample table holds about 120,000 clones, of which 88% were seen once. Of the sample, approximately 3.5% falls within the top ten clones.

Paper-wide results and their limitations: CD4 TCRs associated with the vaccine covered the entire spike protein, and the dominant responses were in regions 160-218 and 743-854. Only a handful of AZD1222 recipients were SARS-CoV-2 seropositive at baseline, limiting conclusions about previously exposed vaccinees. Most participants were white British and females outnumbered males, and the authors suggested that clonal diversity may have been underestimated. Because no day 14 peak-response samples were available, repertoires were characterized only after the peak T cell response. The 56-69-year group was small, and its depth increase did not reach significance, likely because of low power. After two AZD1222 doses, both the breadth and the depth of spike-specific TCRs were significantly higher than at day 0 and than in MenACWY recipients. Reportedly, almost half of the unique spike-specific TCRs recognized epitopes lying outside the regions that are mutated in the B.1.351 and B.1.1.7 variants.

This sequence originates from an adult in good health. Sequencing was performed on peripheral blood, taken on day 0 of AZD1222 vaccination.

The DNA sequence follows: TGTGCCAGTAGTACTAGGGGAGGAAAGCGACAGCAGCTTCACTATGGCTACACCTTC. Its amino acids are CASSTRGGKRQQLHYGYTF. The chain joins TRBV19 to TRBJ1-2; matching of 5 bases hints at TRBD1 as the D gene. For CDR1 and CDR2, the germline V gene (reference sequence) lists LNHDA and SQIVND. Measured from the cysteine to the phenylalanine, the CDR3 is 19 residues long. Of the read, only the CDR3 DNA is kept; its 57 bases are in frame from base 1. Between the V and J ends, shortened by 4 bases and 3 bases respectively, the junction contains 27 bases.